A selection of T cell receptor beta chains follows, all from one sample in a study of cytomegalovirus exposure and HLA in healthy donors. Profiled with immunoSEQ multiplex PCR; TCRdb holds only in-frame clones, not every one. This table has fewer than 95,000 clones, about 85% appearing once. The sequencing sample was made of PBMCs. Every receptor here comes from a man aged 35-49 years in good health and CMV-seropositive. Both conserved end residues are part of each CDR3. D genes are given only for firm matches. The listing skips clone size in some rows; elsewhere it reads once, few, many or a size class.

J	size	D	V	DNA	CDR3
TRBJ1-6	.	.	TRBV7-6	TGTGCCAGCAGCTTAGATCAGCCTAGTCCACCCCTCCACTTT	CASSLDQPSPPLHF
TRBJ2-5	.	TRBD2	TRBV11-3	TGTGCCAGCAGCGGGCGACTAGCGGGGGAAGAGACCCAGTACTTC	CASSGRLAGEETQYF
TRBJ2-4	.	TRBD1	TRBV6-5	TGTGCCAGCAGTACCCCGGGACAGAACATTCAGTACTTC	CASSTPGQNIQYF
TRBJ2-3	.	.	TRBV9	TGTGCCAGCAGCGTAGATGAGTTTACAGATACGCAGTATTTT	CASSVDEFTDTQYF
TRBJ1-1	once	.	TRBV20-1	TGCAGTGGAGAGGGGAGGGCTGAAGCTTTCTTT	CSGEGRAEAFF
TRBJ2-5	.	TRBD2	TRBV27	TGTGCCAGCAGGAGCCCTAGCGGGGGACAAGAGACCCAGTACTTC	CASRSPSGGQETQYF
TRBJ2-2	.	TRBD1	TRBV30	TGTGCTCACCAGGGACAGGGGAGATCCGGGGAGCTGTTTTTT	CAHQGQGRSGELFF
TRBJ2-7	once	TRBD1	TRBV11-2	TGTGCCAGCAGATCACCCCGGGACAGGGGACCTAACGCCTACGAGCAGTACTTC	CASRSPRDRGPNAYEQYF
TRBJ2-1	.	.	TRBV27	TGTGCCAGCAGTTTTTCGGTCGCCTTCAATGAGCAGTTCTTC	CASSFSVAFNEQFF
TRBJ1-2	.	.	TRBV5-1	TGCGCCAGCAGCTTGGTAGGGGCATCTGGCTACACCTTC	CASSLVGASGYTF
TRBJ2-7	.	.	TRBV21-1	TGTGCCAGCAGGTCAATGGGGGAGCGGGAGACATGCTACGAGCAGTACTTC	CASRSMGERETCYEQYF
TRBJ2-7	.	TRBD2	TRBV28	TGTGCCAGCAGAGCCCCCGGGACTAGCGGGAGTTTGGGGTACTTC	CASRAPGTSGSLGYF
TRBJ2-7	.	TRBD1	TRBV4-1	TGCGCCAGCAGCCGCCCGGGACAGGGTCTCGGCGAGCAGTACTTC	CASSRPGQGLGEQYF
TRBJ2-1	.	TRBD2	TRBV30	TGTGCCTGGAGGGTGACTAGCGGGAGACACTCCTACAATGAGCAGTTCTTC	CAWRVTSGRHSYNEQFF
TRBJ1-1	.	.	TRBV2	TGTGCCAGCAGCCTAGAACGGACGGGGACTGAAGCTTTCTTT	CASSLERTGTEAFF
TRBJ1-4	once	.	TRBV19	TGTGCCAGTAGTCCACCGACGAGCAGGGATAATGAAAAACTGTTTTTT	CASSPPTSRDNEKLFF
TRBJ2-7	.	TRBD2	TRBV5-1	TGCGCCAGCAGCCGGACTAGCGTTACCTACGAGCAGTACTTC	CASSRTSVTYEQYF
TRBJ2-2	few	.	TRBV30	TGTGCCTGGAGTGTACGTTTTGCTGTCGTCGGGACCGGGGAGCTGTTTTTT	CAWSVRFAVVGTGELFF
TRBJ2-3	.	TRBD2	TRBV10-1	TGCGCCAGCAGTACTAGCGGGATAAGCACAGATACGCAGTATTTT	CASSTSGISTDTQYF
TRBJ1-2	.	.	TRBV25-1	TGTGCCAGCTCCCCGGGTAGTTCAGATGGCTACACCTTC	CASSPGSSDGYTF
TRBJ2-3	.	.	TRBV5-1	TGCGCCAGCAGCTTGCGGACAGATACGCAGTATTTT	CASSLRTDTQYF
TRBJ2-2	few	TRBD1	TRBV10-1	TGCGCCCCCAGGGACCCCCCGGACAGGGGGGAGCTGTTTTTT	CAPRDPPDRGELFF
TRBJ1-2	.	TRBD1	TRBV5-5	TGTGCCAGCAGCTTGCCGACAGGGGAAGGCTACACCTTC	CASSLPTGEGYTF
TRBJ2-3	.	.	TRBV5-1	TGCGCCAGCAGCCGGTCCCAAGATACGCAGTATTTT	CASSRSQDTQYF
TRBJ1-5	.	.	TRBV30	TGTGCCTGGAGCCGACGGGACAATCAGCCCCAGCATTTT	CAWSRRDNQPQHF
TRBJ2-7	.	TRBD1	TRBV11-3	TGTGCCAGCAGCTTAGGCTGGACAGGGGCGAACGAGCAGTACTTC	CASSLGWTGANEQYF
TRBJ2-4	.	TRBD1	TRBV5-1	TGCGCCAGCAGCTGGGACAGGGCGGCCAAAAACATTCAGTACTTC	CASSWDRAAKNIQYF
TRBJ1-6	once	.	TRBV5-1	TGCGCCAGCAGTGGGAGCCCCCAGAATGATTCACCCCTCCACTTT	CASSGSPQNDSPLHF
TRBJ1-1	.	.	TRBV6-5	TGTGCCAGTAAGAACACTGAAGCTTTCTTT	CASKNTEAFF